One TCR beta chain is described in this entry. Its antigen remains unknown. The authors extracted RNA and reverse transcribed it into cDNA as the sequencing template. Clones were sequenced by immunoSEQ multiplex PCR, and TCRdb holds only the in-frame ones, with some missing. Here the sample spans 150,000 or so clones, about 60% being singletons. This sample is part of a study of CD8+ T cells in alopecia areata. Study in general: Patients in the treated group were given tofacitinib by mouth, 5 to 10 mg twice a day. Tofacitinib therapy took 6 to 18 months; 6 months off drug came after. Notes on the study in general: Elevated clonality characterized lesional scalp relative to normal scalp, particularly in alopecia totalis/universalis. Mice gave a clearer picture of TCR sharing than patients did, possibly for HLA-related reasons.

CDR1 is GTSNPN, CDR2 SVGIG, per germline (reference sequence). CDR3 length equals 15 residues. J gave up 3 bases and V 3 bases, and 7 bases lay outside the gene matches. This sequence joins TRBV30 and TRBJ1-4; TRBD1 aligns across 7 bases. The TCR was taken from a human donor with alopecia areata. Here the sequenced sample was CD4+ T cells sorted from blood, taken at week 0. CDR3 residues: CAWSPTDRANEKLFF. CDR3 in DNA: TGTGCCTGGAGCCCGACCGACAGGGCTAATGAAAAACTGTTTTTT.